One sample yielded the 4 T cell receptor beta chains listed below, sequenced in a study of CD8 T cells in ankylosing spondylitis. TCRdb reprocessed the 5' RACE reads with MiXCR, giving one entry per CDR3 protein. This repertoire shows some 240,000 distinct CDR3 sequences, 7.3% found once; its top ten account for 12% to 15%. Findings of the study overall: Ankylosing spondylitis blood appeared to be characterized by a TCR beta motif of about 8 highly homologous variants.

Their antigens remain unidentified. Specimen: blood, either unsorted or a sorted T cell fraction (not recorded which). These receptors came from a male donor with ankylosing spondylitis.

Many counts were recorded for this clonotype. The CDR3 reads CASAGKSSYNEQFF. Written as DNA, the CDR3 is TGTGCCAGCGCCGGGAAAAGCTCCTACAATGAGCAGTTCTTC. This rearrangement joins TRBV12-3 or TRBV12-4 to TRBJ2-1; TRBD2 is a possible D gene (5 bases). Trimming removed 8 bases from V and 0 bases from J, with 11 bases in between. This CDR3 is built from 14 residues.

V and J are TRBV27 and TRBJ2-2, with 8 bases aligning to TRBD1. The CDR3 is made up of 14 amino acids. The V segment lost 8 bases and the J segment 7 bases; nucleotides outside the gene matches: 9. CDR1 and CDR2 from the germline V gene are MNHEY and SMNVEV (reference sequence). The CDR3: CASPRDRRIGELFF. In nucleotides, the CDR3 is TGTGCCAGCCCCCGGGACAGGAGGATCGGGGAGCTGTTTTTT.

This clonotype was seen ten or more times. The V call is TRBV5-6, the J call TRBJ2-3; D call uncertain. V lost 4 bases, J lost 0 bases, and 15 bases lay in between. CDR1 and CDR2 from the germline V gene are SGHDT and YYEEEE. The CDR3 has 16 residues. This CDR3 is CASSDGPRNSTDTQYF. CDR3 coding DNA: TGTGCCAGCAGCGACGGACCGCGGAATAGCACAGATACGCAGTATTTT.

In this sample, this clonotype turned up many times. V gene TRBV4-3 combines with J gene TRBJ2-2; 7 bases are a match to TRBD2. Trimming removed 0 bases from V and 6 bases from J; junction bases left unmatched: 13. Germline V lookup: CDR1 LGHNA, CDR2 YSLEER. The CDR3 covers 18 residues. The CDR3, as DNA: TGCGCCAGCAGCCAAGATCGTCACCTCGCAGGGAGGGCCGGGGAGCTGTTTTTT. The encoded protein is CASSQDRHLAGRAGELFF.